The next 14 T cell receptor beta chains were all read from a single sample in a study of CD8 T cells in Susac syndrome. It was with random hexamers that roughly 0.45 to 1 ug RNA was reverse transcribed. Via MiXCR, TCRdb re-called the immunoSEQ multiplex PCR reads, giving one row per CDR3 protein. The data show 100,000 to 150,000 distinct CDR3 sequences, with about 95% seen just once and 0.085% to 0.09% held by the top ten. The sequenced sample consisted of CD4+ T cells from PBMCs. The receptors stem from a human donor in good health.

This chain links TRBV18 with TRBJ2-7; D uncertain. V shed 1 base and J shed 3 bases, with 7 bases lying between them. The CDR3 spans 13 residues. The germline V gene has CDR1 KGHSH and CDR2 LQKENI. The CDR3 sequence: CASSPHTNYEQYF. The CDR3 nucleotides are TGTGCCAGCTCACCACACACTAACTACGAGCAGTACTTC.

The chain joins TRBV7-8 to TRBJ1-2; D is unclear. V shed 2 bases and J shed 5 bases, with 9 bases lying between them. Per germline, CDR1 SGHVS and CDR2 FQNEAQ. The CDR3 has 13 residues. The CDR3 region has the DNA TGTGCCAGCAGCTTACAAGGCCGTTATGGCTACACCTTC. This codes for CASSLQGRYGYTF.

The chain has TRBV29-1 and TRBJ2-4; D is perhaps TRBD1 or TRBD2 (5 bases each). Per the germline V gene, CDR1 is SQVTM and CDR2 is ANQGSEA. V shed 5 bases and J shed 1 base, with 21 bases lying between them. The CDR3 loop spans 17 amino acids. CDR3 protein: CSVSGPWVEPAKNIQYF. The CDR3 bases are TGCAGCGTTTCGGGACCGTGGGTCGAGCCCGCCAAAAACATTCAGTACTTC.

The chain has TRBV9 and TRBJ2-3; weak D call: TRBD1 (5 bases). Germline-derived CDR1 and CDR2 are SGDLS and YYNGEE. The germline V and J ends were trimmed by 4 bases and 8 bases, with 17 bases remaining between them. The CDR3 loop spans 14 amino acids. The CDR3 coding sequence is TGTGCCAGCAGCAAGCAGGGTAGTAAAGGTACGCAGTATTTT. Protein sequence: CASSKQGSKGTQYF.

The chain couples TRBV19 to TRBJ2-1, with 9 bases aligning to TRBD2. V lost 2 bases to trimming and J lost 5 bases; unmatched junction nucleotides: 13. The CDR3 extends over 18 amino acids. The V gene's germline CDR1 is LNHDA and CDR2 SQIVND (reference sequence). CDR3 bases: TGTGCCAGTAGTATATACCCCTCTGTAGCGGGAGTCCACAATGAGCAGTTCTTC. It encodes CASSIYPSVAGVHNEQFF.

The V call is TRBV2, the J call TRBJ2-3; possible D gene TRBD2, 5 bases. CDR3 length: 14 residues. Trimming removed 6 bases at V and 6 bases at J, with 16 bases between. Germline lookup yields CDR1 SNHLY and CDR2 FYNNEI. The CDR3 DNA reads as TGTGCCAGCAGGGTCCAAGGAGGTCGGGATACGCAGTATTTT. Its translation: CASRVQGGRDTQYF.

This rearrangement joins TRBV20-1 to TRBJ2-1; no reliable D call. CDR3 length: 12 residues. Germline V gene lookup returns CDR1 DFQATT and CDR2 SNEGSKA (reference sequence). V lost 5 bases to trimming and J lost 8 bases, with 13 bases between them. Written as DNA, the CDR3 is TGCAGTGCTGGACGACCGGGCGATGAGCAGTTCTTC. Translating gives CSAGRPGDEQFF.

J is TRBJ1-2 and V is TRBV2; tentative D call: TRBD1 (5 bases). This CDR3 has 13 amino acids. V gave up 1 base and J gave up 13 bases, with 16 bases separating them. Germline lookup yields CDR1 SNHLY and CDR2 FYNNEI. The chain's CDR3 is CASSEVGDARSTF. The CDR3 DNA reads TGTGCCAGCAGTGAAGTGGGGGACGCCAGGTCCACCTTC.

The genes are TRBV29-1 and TRBJ2-3; maybe TRBD2 (6 bases). There are 15 residues in the CDR3. V dropped 2 bases and J dropped 0 bases, with 12 bases sitting between them. Per the germline V gene, CDR1 is SQVTM and CDR2 is ANQGSEA. In DNA, the CDR3 is TGCAGCGTTGAACCCCGGCGGGACAGCACAGATACGCAGTATTTT. Amino acid sequence: CSVEPRRDSTDTQYF.

The genes are TRBV15 and TRBJ2-5; no clear D gene. This CDR3 has 14 amino acids. The ends were cut back, 1 base at V and 5 bases at J, with 11 bases in the middle. Germline V lookup: CDR1 LNHNV, CDR2 YYDKDF (reference sequence). The CDR3 is CATSRARGGETQYF. Here the CDR3 DNA reads TGTGCCACCAGCAGAGCTAGAGGTGGTGAGACCCAGTACTTC. The full variable domain, with the rest looked up from reference TRBV15 and TRBJ2-5, is DAMVIQNPRYQVTQFGKPVTLSCSQTLNHNVMYWYQQKSSQAPKLLFHYYDKDFNNEADTPDNFQSRRPNTSFCFLDIRSPGLGDTAMYLCATSRARGGETQYFGPGTRLLVL.

The V call is TRBV20-1, the J call TRBJ1-2; no clear D gene. CDR1 and CDR2 from the germline V gene are DFQATT and SNEGSKA (reference sequence). The CDR3 covers 12 residues. Trimming left V 5 bases short and J 0 bases short, with 7 bases between. The CDR3 DNA reads as TGCAGTGCTTTCCACTCTAACTATGGCTACACCTTC. Encoded protein: CSAFHSNYGYTF.

V usage is TRBV11-2 and J usage is TRBJ1-4, with D perhaps matching TRBD1 (6 bases). Trimming pared 5 bases from V and 4 bases from J, leaving 11 bases between. From germline, CDR1 is SGHAT and CDR2 FQNNGV. The CDR3 loop spans 14 amino acids. The CDR3 spells CASSLDRSNEKLFF. CDR3 DNA sequence: TGTGCCAGCAGCCTCGACAGGAGTAATGAAAAACTGTTTTTT. The variable domain in full, with the rest retrieved from reference TRBV11-2 and TRBJ1-4, is EAGVAQSPRYKIIEKRQSVAFWCNPISGHATLYWYQQILGQGPKLLIQFQNNGVVDDSQLPKDRFSAERLKGVDSTLKIQPAKLEDSAVYLCASSLDRSNEKLFFGSGTQLSVL.

This rearrangement joins TRBV7-9 to TRBJ2-1; D remains unclear. V was cut by 6 bases and J by 2 bases, with 14 bases left in between. CDR3 length: 15 residues. Germline values: CDR1 SEHNR, CDR2 FQNEAQ (reference sequence). CDR3 residues: CASRRGRLAYNEQFF. The CDR3 DNA follows: TGTGCCAGCAGAAGAGGCAGGCTGGCCTACAATGAGCAGTTCTTC.

The chain recombines TRBV20-1 with TRBJ1-3; D ambiguous. The CDR3 has 12 amino acids. Trimming removed 8 bases from V and 2 bases from J, with 10 bases in between. Looked up from germline, CDR1 is DFQATT and CDR2 is SNEGSKA (reference sequence). The chain's CDR3 is CSTLRPGNTIYF. The DNA for the CDR3 is TGCAGTACCCTCAGGCCTGGAAACACCATATATTTT.